Listed below are T cell receptor beta chains from one sample, sequenced in a study of T-cell memory formation after mild COVID-19. MiXCR, applied by TCRdb to the 5' RACE reads, yields one record per CDR3 protein. The repertoire holds approximately 340,000 distinct CDR3 sequences, with less than 20% as singletons. Sequenced material: PBMCs or a T cell subset sorted from them (not recorded which). The receptors stem from a man aged 18 to 29 who had mild COVID-19 (a few samples of this study predate the infection). Cell type and time point are not known. The CDR3 runs from the conserved cysteine through the conserved F or W. The D gene is left open where the match is weak. The size of a clone is reported for some rows only, either as once, few or many, or as a class for expanded clones.

d_call,j_call,clone_size,v_call,cdr3_length,cdr3_aa,cdr3_nt
.,TRBJ1-2,few,TRBV28,11,CASSMTRGYTF,TGTGCCAGCAGCATGACCAGGGGCTACACCTTC
.,TRBJ2-2,few,TRBV6-5,16,CASSYSGQVNTGELFF,TGTGCCAGCAGTTACTCGGGCCAGGTTAACACCGGGGAGCTGTTTTTT
.,TRBJ1-5,few,TRBV27,16,CASSQGNVRTGQPQHF,TGTGCCAGCAGTCAAGGGAACGTCCGTACGGGTCAGCCCCAGCATTTT
TRBD1,TRBJ2-3,few,TRBV9,14,CASTRGQSTDTQYF,TGTGCCAGCACTAGGGGACAGAGCACAGATACGCAGTATTTT
TRBD2,TRBJ2-1,.,TRBV7-9,17,CASSPRTSGVSYNEQFF,TGTGCCAGCAGCCCGAGGACTAGCGGGGTCTCCTACAATGAGCAGTTCTTC
.,TRBJ2-3,.,TRBV29-1,15,CSVRPGTVSTDTQYF,TGCAGCGTAAGACCCGGGACGGTGAGCACAGATACGCAGTATTTT
TRBD2,TRBJ2-1,.,TRBV5-1,19,CASSLAPLGTSGTYNEQFF,TGCGCCAGCAGCTTGGCCCCTTTAGGGACTAGCGGGACCTACAATGAGCAGTTCTTC
TRBD2,TRBJ2-1,few,TRBV19,13,CASSSGLARAAFF,TGTGCCAGTAGCTCGGGACTAGCGAGGGCCGCGTTCTTC
.,TRBJ1-2,.,TRBV5-1,12,CASRGVNYGYTF,TGCGCCAGCAGGGGAGTTAACTATGGCTACACCTTC
.,TRBJ2-7,.,TRBV4-1,15,CASSQVGRASYEQYF,TGCGCCAGCAGCCAAGTGGGCAGGGCCTCCTACGAGCAGTACTTC
TRBD2,TRBJ2-5,once,TRBV11-2,16,CASSLNLAGDQETQYF,TGTGCCAGCAGCTTAAACTTAGCGGGAGATCAAGAGACCCAGTACTTC